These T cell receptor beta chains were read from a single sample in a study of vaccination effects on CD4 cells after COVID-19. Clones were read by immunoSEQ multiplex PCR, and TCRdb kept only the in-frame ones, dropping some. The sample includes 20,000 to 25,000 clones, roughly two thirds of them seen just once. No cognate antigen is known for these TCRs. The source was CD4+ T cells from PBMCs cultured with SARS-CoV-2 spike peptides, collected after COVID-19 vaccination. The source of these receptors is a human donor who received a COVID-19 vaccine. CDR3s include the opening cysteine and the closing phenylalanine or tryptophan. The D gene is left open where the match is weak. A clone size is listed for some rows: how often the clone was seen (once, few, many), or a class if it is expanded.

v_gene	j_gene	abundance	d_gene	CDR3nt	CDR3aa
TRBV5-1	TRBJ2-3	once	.	TGCGCCAGCAGCTTGCGTCCCAGCACAGATACGCAGTATTTT	CASSLRPSTDTQYF
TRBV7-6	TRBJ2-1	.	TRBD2	TGTGCCAGTGGGACTAGCGAATACAATGAGCAGTTCTTC	CASGTSEYNEQFF
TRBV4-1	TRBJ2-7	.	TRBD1	TGCGCCAGCAGCCAATGGGGACAGGCTGTCTACGAGCAGTACTTC	CASSQWGQAVYEQYF
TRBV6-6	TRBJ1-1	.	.	TGTGCCAGCAGTTACGGATTAGGGAGTGTAGCTTTCTTT	CASSYGLGSVAFF
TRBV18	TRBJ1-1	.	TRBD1	TGTGCCAGCTCACCACCCGTGGGACAGGGATTCCGCATGAACACTGAAGCTTTCTTT	CASSPPVGQGFRMNTEAFF
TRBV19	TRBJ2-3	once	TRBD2	TGTGCCAGTAGTATCAGGGGACTAGCGGGAGCGTCGGATACGCAGTATTTT	CASSIRGLAGASDTQYF
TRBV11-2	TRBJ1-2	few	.	TGTGCCAGCAGCTTAGATAGAACAGTCTATGGCTACACCTTC	CASSLDRTVYGYTF
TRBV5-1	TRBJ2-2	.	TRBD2	TGCGCCAGCGCCGGGAGGGCCACCGGGGAGCTGTTTTTT	CASAGRATGELFF
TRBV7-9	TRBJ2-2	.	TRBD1	TGTGCCAGCAGCTTCCAGGGGGCCGCCGGGGAGCTGTTTTTT	CASSFQGAAGELFF
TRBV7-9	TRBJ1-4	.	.	TGTGCCAGCAGCTTAGATGCGGGGGCGGAAGAAAAACTGTTTTTT	CASSLDAGAEEKLFF
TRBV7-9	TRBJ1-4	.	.	TGTGCCAGCAGCATACGAGGACAGTTAAATGAAAAACTGTTTTTT	CASSIRGQLNEKLFF
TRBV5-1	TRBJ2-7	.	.	TGCGCCAGCAGCGGCGGACTTAACGGCTACGAGCAGTACTTC	CASSGGLNGYEQYF
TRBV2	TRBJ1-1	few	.	TGTGCCAGCGATAAAGGGGGGGGCACTGAAGCTTTCTTT	CASDKGGGTEAFF
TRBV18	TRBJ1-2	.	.	TGTGCCAGCTCACCACCGGGCGAGAACTATGGCTACACCTTC	CASSPPGENYGYTF
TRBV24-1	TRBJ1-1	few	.	TGTGCCACCAGTGGATTGCAGCCCGCTATGAACACTGAAGCTTTCTTT	CATSGLQPAMNTEAFF
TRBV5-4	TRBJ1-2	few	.	TGTGCCAGCAGCTTGGACCAGGGCTATGGCTACACCTTC	CASSLDQGYGYTF
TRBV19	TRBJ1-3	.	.	TGTGCCAGTAGTATGTCGACAGCCACTGGAAACACCATATATTTT	CASSMSTATGNTIYF
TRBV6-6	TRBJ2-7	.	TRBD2	TGTGCCAGCAGTCAACTAGCGGGAGTATATTCCCACGAGCAGTACTTC	CASSQLAGVYSHEQYF
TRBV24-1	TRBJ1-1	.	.	TGTGCCACCAGTGATGGCCCAAGGGCTGAAGCTTTCTTT	CATSDGPRAEAFF